A selection of T cell receptor beta chains follows, all from one sample in a study of CD8 T cells in ankylosing spondylitis. From the 5' RACE reads, TCRdb called clonotypes with MiXCR, one entry per CDR3 protein. This sample has about 90,000 distinct CDR3 sequences, with around 8.5% found just once. The sample was blood, either unsorted or a sorted T cell fraction (not recorded which). The receptor set was obtained from a male donor with ankylosing spondylitis. Each CDR3 is given with its conserved first and last residue. A D gene is named only where the DNA matches it firmly. The size entry is marked missing in some rows and otherwise reads once, few, many or a size class.

cdr3_length	clone_size	v_call	d_call	j_call	cdr3_nt	cdr3_aa
15	.	TRBV4-2	TRBD2	TRBJ2-3	TGTGCCAGCAGCCCGACACTAGCGTATGGGGATACGCAGTATTTT	CASSPTLAYGDTQYF
18	many	TRBV9	.	TRBJ2-1	TGTGCCAGCAGCGGTTCCCCAGGGACTCCGAGCTCCTACAATGAGCAGTTCTTC	CASSGSPGTPSSYNEQFF
13	many	TRBV12-3/TRBV12-4	TRBD1	TRBJ1-2	TGTGCCAGCAGCCTCGACAGGGACTATGGCTACACCTTC	CASSLDRDYGYTF
15	few	TRBV7-9	.	TRBJ2-7	TGTGCCAGCAGCTCTATAGGACAGCCCGCCTACGAGCAGTACTTC	CASSSIGQPAYEQYF
18	many	TRBV12-3/TRBV12-4	TRBD2	TRBJ2-5	TGTGCCAGCAGTTTCAGTCCCCACTGGCGGGAGGGCCAAGAGACCCAGTACTTC	CASSFSPHWREGQETQYF
13	many	TRBV12-5	TRBD1	TRBJ1-2	TGTGCTAGTGGTTCGGACAGGGCCTATGGCTACACCTTC	CASGSDRAYGYTF
11	.	TRBV7-9	.	TRBJ1-2	TGTGCCAGCAGCTTAGACTATGGCTACACCTTC	CASSLDYGYTF
15	few	TRBV19	.	TRBJ2-2	TGTGCCAGTACGGCCCCGGGAACGAACACCGGGGAGCTGTTTTTT	CASTAPGTNTGELFF
18	few	TRBV30	.	TRBJ2-2	TGTGCCTGGAGTGTACTTCAGATACTAACTCGGAACACCGGGGAGCTGTTTTTT	CAWSVLQILTRNTGELFF
13	many	TRBV12-3/TRBV12-4	TRBD1	TRBJ1-2	TGTGCCAGCAGTTTAGGACAGGGATATGGCTACACCTTC	CASSLGQGYGYTF
14	many	TRBV11-2	.	TRBJ2-1	TGTGCCAGCAGCTTAGAGCTAGCGAACAATGAGCAGTTCTTC	CASSLELANNEQFF
15	few	TRBV28	.	TRBJ2-5	TGTGCCAGCAGCCACCCCCACAAGAACGGAGAGACCCAGTACTTC	CASSHPHKNGETQYF
14	.	TRBV10-3	.	TRBJ1-1	TGTGCCATCAGGGTGGGGGGTGGCGGCACTGAAGCTTTCTTT	CAIRVGGGGTEAFF
15	few	TRBV3-1	.	TRBJ2-3	TGTGCCAGCAGCCGGGTCGCGGGGAGCACAGATACGCAGTATTTT	CASSRVAGSTDTQYF
16	many	TRBV3-1	TRBD2	TRBJ2-1	TGTGCCAGCAGCCAAGCAGCGGGAGAAGCTTACAATGAGCAGTTCTTC	CASSQAAGEAYNEQFF
14	.	TRBV7-9	.	TRBJ2-5	TGTGCCATCTCCCCTCTAGCGCCCACGGAGACCCAGTACTTC	CAISPLAPTETQYF
14	many	TRBV13	.	TRBJ2-5	TGTGCCAGCAGCTCAGACCGCTATAGGGAGACCCAGTACTTC	CASSSDRYRETQYF
15	.	TRBV13	TRBD1	TRBJ2-1	TGTGCCAGCAGCTTTAGGGGACAGGGGATGAACGAGCAGTTCTTC	CASSFRGQGMNEQFF
15	few	TRBV9	.	TRBJ2-5	TGTGCCAGCAGCGTACTCGAGGGGTTGGGGGAGACCCAGTACTTC	CASSVLEGLGETQYF
12	many	TRBV24-1	.	TRBJ1-2	TGTGCCACCAGTGATTTCGGGCTTGGCTACACCTTC	CATSDFGLGYTF
18	many	TRBV28	TRBD2	TRBJ2-3	TGTGCCAGCAGCAAATATGGGACTAGCGGCCAGATGACAGATACGCAGTATTTT	CASSKYGTSGQMTDTQYF
16	.	TRBV2	.	TRBJ1-1	TGTGCCAGCGGGGTAGAGACCGGTCGGATGAACACTGAAGCTTTCTTT	CASGVETGRMNTEAFF
18	.	TRBV4-1	.	TRBJ2-1	TGCGCCAGCAGCCTCCCTCGGGGTAGCGTCACGGTGGGCAATGAGCAGTTCTTC	CASSLPRGSVTVGNEQFF
18	few	TRBV4-1	.	TRBJ1-2	TGCGCCAGCAGCCACCCCTTGGCGAGTGAAGGGTGGAGCTATGGCTACACCTTC	CASSHPLASEGWSYGYTF
15	few	TRBV27	.	TRBJ2-7	TGTGCCAGCAGTCCCGGGGCACCCGGATACTACGAGCAGTACTTC	CASSPGAPGYYEQYF
18	few	TRBV15	.	TRBJ2-7	TGTGCCACCAGCAGAGGCTCCGGTTTCCGACGGGACTCCTACGAGCAGTACTTC	CATSRGSGFRRDSYEQYF
15	many	TRBV20-1	.	TRBJ2-7	TGCAGTATTTCCGGGTGGGCTAGCGAACACTACGAGCAGTACTTC	CSISGWASEHYEQYF
14	many	TRBV24-1	TRBD2	TRBJ2-1	TGTGCCACCAGTGATTTGCGGGAGGGAAATGAGCAGTTCTTC	CATSDLREGNEQFF
15	many	TRBV6-1	TRBD2	TRBJ2-1	TGTGCCAGCAGCGGGACTAGCGGCTCCTACAATGAGCAGTTCTTC	CASSGTSGSYNEQFF
16	many	TRBV7-8	TRBD2	TRBJ2-7	TGTGCCAGCAGCTTGGGACTAGCGGGAGGAACCTACGAGCAGTACTTC	CASSLGLAGGTYEQYF
14	many	TRBV20-1	TRBD2	TRBJ2-1	TGCAGTGCTAGGACTAGCGCTTCCTACAATGAGCAGTTCTTC	CSARTSASYNEQFF
15	few	TRBV25-1	TRBD2	TRBJ2-1	TGTGCCAGCAGTGGAGCGGGATGGTCCTACAATGAGCAGTTCTTC	CASSGAGWSYNEQFF